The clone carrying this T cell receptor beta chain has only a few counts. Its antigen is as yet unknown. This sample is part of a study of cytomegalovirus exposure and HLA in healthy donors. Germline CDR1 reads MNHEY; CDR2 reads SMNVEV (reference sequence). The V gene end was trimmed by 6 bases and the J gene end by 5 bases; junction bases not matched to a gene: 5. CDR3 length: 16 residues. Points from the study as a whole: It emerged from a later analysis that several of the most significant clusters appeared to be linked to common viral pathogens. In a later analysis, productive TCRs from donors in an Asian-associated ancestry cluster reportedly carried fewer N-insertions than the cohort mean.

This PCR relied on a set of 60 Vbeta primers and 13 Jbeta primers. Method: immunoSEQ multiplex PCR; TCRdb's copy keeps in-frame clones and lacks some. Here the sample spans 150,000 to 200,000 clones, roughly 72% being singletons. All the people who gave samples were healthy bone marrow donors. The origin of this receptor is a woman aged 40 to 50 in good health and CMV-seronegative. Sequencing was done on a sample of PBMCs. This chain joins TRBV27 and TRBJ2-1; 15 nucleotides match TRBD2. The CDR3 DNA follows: TGTGCCAGCAGGCCGGGGACTAGCGGGAGGCACAATGAGCAGTTCTTC. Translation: CASRPGTSGRHNEQFF.